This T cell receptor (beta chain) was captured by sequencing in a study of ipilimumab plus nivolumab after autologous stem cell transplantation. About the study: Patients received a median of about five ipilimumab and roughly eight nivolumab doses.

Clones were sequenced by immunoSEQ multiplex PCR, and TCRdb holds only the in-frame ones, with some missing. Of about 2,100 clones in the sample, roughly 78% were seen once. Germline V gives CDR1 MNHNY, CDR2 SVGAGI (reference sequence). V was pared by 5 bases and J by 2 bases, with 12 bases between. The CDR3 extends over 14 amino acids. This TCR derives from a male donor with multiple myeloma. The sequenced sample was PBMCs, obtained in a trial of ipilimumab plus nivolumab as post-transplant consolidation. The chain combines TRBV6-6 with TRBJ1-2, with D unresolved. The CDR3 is CASSPDTTNYGYTF. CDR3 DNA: TGTGCCAGCAGTCCCGACACGACAAACTATGGCTACACCTTC.